This passage covers 30 T cell receptor beta chains from one sample sequenced in a study of blood T cell repertoires in COVID-19. TCRdb's table, derived via immunoSEQ multiplex PCR, lists solely in-frame clones and lacks some. Among around 130,000 clones listed, around 85% were seen once. Sequencing input: peripheral blood. These TCRs come from a man aged 60 to 75 with acute or convalescent COVID-19.

This clone has only one observation. This rearrangement joins TRBV10-3 to TRBJ1-5, with 7 bases lining up with TRBD1. The ends lost 6 bases at V and 3 bases at J; junction bases unmatched: 5. The CDR3 consists of 14 residues. The germline V gene encodes CDR1 ENHRY and CDR2 SYGVKD. The CDR3 sequence is CAISGGQSNQPQHF. CDR3 DNA sequence: TGTGCCATCAGCGGGGGACAGTCCAATCAGCCCCAGCATTTT.

This chain joins TRBV28 and TRBJ2-7; 9 bases agree with TRBD2. Unmatched junction bases numbered 8, after V lost 8 bases and J lost 3 bases. Germline V gene lookup returns CDR1 MDHEN and CDR2 SYDVKM. The CDR3 runs 14 residues. In DNA form, the CDR3 reads TGTGCCAGCGGGACCCGACTAGCGGACTACGAGCAGTACTTC. Its translation is CASGTRLADYEQYF.

This clone was detected only once. This chain uses TRBV6-1 with TRBJ2-3, with D perhaps matching TRBD1 (5 bases). Looked up from germline, CDR1 is MNHNS and CDR2 is SASEGT. There are 15 residues in the CDR3. Between the trimmed V and J ends, which lost 3 bases and 4 bases, there was a span of 14 bases. The CDR3 DNA reads as TGTGCCAGCAGTGAGGGCAGGGCAAGAGCAGATACGCAGTATTTT. It is translated as CASSEGRARADTQYF.

The chain has TRBV14 and TRBJ2-2, with a possible D match to TRBD1 (6 bases). The ends were cut back, 4 bases at V and 3 bases at J, with 9 bases in the middle. In germline, CDR1 is SGHDN, CDR2 FVKESK. CDR3 length: 14 residues. The CDR3 DNA is TGTGCCAGCAGCCGGGACACCTACACCGGGGAGCTGTTTTTT. It yields the protein CASSRDTYTGELFF.

This chain links TRBV11-3 with TRBJ1-4, with D possibly being TRBD1 (6 bases). The germline V gene has CDR1 SGHNT and CDR2 YENEEA. The V gene lost 5 bases and the J gene lost 5 bases, with 15 bases spanning the gap. This CDR3 is built from 15 residues. CDR3 residues: CASSKDSGANEKLFF. The CDR3 DNA reads as TGTGCCAGCAGCAAAGACTCAGGGGCGAATGAAAAACTGTTTTTT.

This chain connects TRBV10-3 to TRBJ1-3; the D gene is possibly TRBD1 (5 bases). The CDR3 is 15 amino acids. With 10 bases removed from V and 0 bases from J, the gap between germline ends came to 16 bases. The germline V gene encodes CDR1 ENHRY and CDR2 SYGVKD. As DNA, the CDR3 is TGTGCCACCTATACCGGGACTGTCTCTGGAAACACCATATATTTT. This sequence encodes CATYTGTVSGNTIYF.

The V call is TRBV7-9, the J call TRBJ2-6; D unclear. Trimming removed 1 base from V and 0 bases from J, with 7 bases in between. Germline CDR1 SEHNR, CDR2 FQNEAQ (reference sequence). There are 16 residues in the CDR3. The DNA of the CDR3 is TGTGCCAGCAGCTTAGAGAACGGCTCTGGGGCCAACGTCCTGACTTTC. This sequence encodes CASSLENGSGANVLTF.

The V call is TRBV6-5, the J call TRBJ2-7, with D maybe TRBD1 (6 bases). Germline-derived CDR1 and CDR2 are MNHEY and SVGAGI. V was cut by 0 bases and J by 4 bases, with 10 bases left in between. The CDR3 is made up of 14 amino acids. CDR3 in amino acids: CASSYSYRAYEQYF. DNA of the CDR3: TGTGCCAGCAGTTACTCTTACAGGGCATACGAGCAGTACTTC.

A single count supports this clone. This rearrangement joins TRBV10-3 to TRBJ2-1; D is possibly TRBD2 (5 bases). The CDR3 sequence is 13 residues long. Germline values: CDR1 ENHRY, CDR2 SYGVKD. V lost 11 bases and J lost 9, with 20 bases in between. DNA of the CDR3: TGTGCCTCCGGTGGCGCGACTACAAGTGAGCAGTTCTTC. Protein sequence: CASGGATTSEQFF.

The CDR3 spells CASSSLLSNQPQHF. Written as DNA, the CDR3 is TGTGCCAGCAGCTCCCTGTTGAGCAATCAGCCCCAGCATTTT. The rearrangement uses TRBV7-9 and TRBJ1-5; no definite D call. The CDR3 is 14 residues long. Trimming stripped 4 bases from V and 1 base from J, with 8 bases between. Germline CDR1 is SEHNR and CDR2 is FQNEAQ (reference sequence). Filled out from reference TRBV7-9 and TRBJ1-5, the complete variable domain reads DTGVSQNPRHKITKRGQNVTFRCDPISEHNRLYWYRQTLGQGPEFLTYFQNEAQLEKSRLLSDRFSAERPKGSFSTLEIQRTEQGDSAMYLCASSSLLSNQPQHFGDGTRLSIL.

This clone was observed once. The chain recombines TRBV28 with TRBJ1-6; 8 positions agree with TRBD1. J was trimmed by 8 bases and V by 2 bases; bases with no gene match: 5. Germline-derived CDR1 and CDR2 are MDHEN and SYDVKM. There are 15 residues in the CDR3. CDR3 coding DNA: TGTGCCAGCAGTTTAGACAGGGGTAGGCATTCACCCCTCCACTTT. Translated: CASSLDRGRHSPLHF.

The chain has TRBV12-5 and TRBJ2-5; D perhaps matches TRBD1 (6 bases). This CDR3 has 13 residues. CDR1 and CDR2 (germline): LGHNT, FRNRAP. The V and J ends lost 6 bases and 2 bases respectively, with 10 bases between them. The DNA for the CDR3 is TGTGCTAGTGGCGCCGGACAGCAAGAGACCCAGTACTTC. This translates into CASGAGQQETQYF.

The CDR3 sequence: CASSEGQAEQFF. CDR3 nucleotide sequence: TGTGCCAGCTCGGAGGGACAGGCGGAGCAGTTCTTC. The chain employs TRBV18 and TRBJ2-1, with 8 positions matching TRBD1. Trimming cost V 6 bases and J 10 bases; bases outside gene matches: 5. Germline CDR1 and CDR2: KGHSH and LQKENI. The CDR3 runs 12 residues.

The chain uses TRBV3-1 (or the pseudogene TRBV3-2) and TRBJ2-7, with D perhaps matching TRBD1 (5 bases). V was clipped by 3 bases and J by 2 bases, with 14 bases between them. CDR1 and CDR2 from the germline V gene are LGHDT and YNNKEL (reference sequence). CDR3 length equals 15 residues. The CDR3 spells CASSHRTLFPYEQYF. The CDR3 DNA follows: TGTGCCAGCAGCCACAGGACACTTTTCCCCTACGAGCAGTACTTC.

The CDR3 sequence: CASSRGFGSPLHF. The DNA for the CDR3 is TGTGCCAGCAGTAGGGGGTTTGGTTCACCCCTCCACTTT. This rearrangement joins TRBV28 to TRBJ1-6; maybe TRBD1 (6 bases). V lost 5 bases and J 9 bases, leaving 11 bases between the germline ends. There are 13 residues in the CDR3. Germline-derived CDR1 and CDR2 are MDHEN and SYDVKM.

This clone was picked up a small number of times. The chain carries TRBV14 and TRBJ2-7; 7 bases map to TRBD1. The CDR3 contains 13 residues. V shed 4 bases, J shed 6 bases, and the junction held 6 bases outside the gene matches. The germline V gene has CDR1 SGHDN and CDR2 FVKESK. CDR3 nucleotides: TGTGCCAGCAGCCGACTACAGGGGTTCGAGCAGTACTTC. It specifies CASSRLQGFEQYF.

The table lists this clone with a count of one. The chain links TRBV6-5 to TRBJ2-3, with D unclear. The length of the CDR3 is 14 residues. V lost 0 bases and J 0 bases, leaving 4 bases between the germline ends. Germline values: CDR1 MNHEY, CDR2 SVGAGI. The CDR3 reads CASSYSASTDTQYF. DNA of the CDR3: TGTGCCAGCAGTTACTCAGCCAGCACAGATACGCAGTATTTT.

The J gene is TRBJ1-3, the V gene TRBV18; the D gene is possibly TRBD1 (6 bases). The CDR3 contains 13 residues. CDR1 and CDR2 (germline): KGHSH, LQKENI. V lost 2 bases and J lost 7, with 9 bases in between. In DNA, the CDR3 is TGTGCCAGCTCACCAAGCCAGGGGAACACCATATATTTT. Its translation: CASSPSQGNTIYF.

This clone came up once. This sequence joins TRBV7-9 and TRBJ1-2; 7 bases align to TRBD1. Germline loops: CDR1 SEHNR, CDR2 FQNEAQ (reference sequence). The CDR3 has 15 amino acids. V was clipped by 5 bases and J by 8 bases; unmatched bases: 14. The CDR3 DNA reads TGTGCCAGCAGCGCCGGAAACAGGGGCTTGAGGGGCTACACCTTC. Protein sequence: CASSAGNRGLRGYTF.

This chain joins TRBV20-1 and TRBJ2-1, with 9 nucleotides matching TRBD1. With V trimmed by 3 bases and J by 4 bases, 10 bases remained unmatched. This CDR3 contains 16 residues. Germline V gene sequence: CDR1 DFQATT, CDR2 SNEGSKA (reference sequence). The CDR3 coding sequence is TGCAGTGCTAGTTTACAAGGACAGGGGATTTACAATGAGCAGTTCTTC. It yields the protein CSASLQGQGIYNEQFF.

This clone was picked up one time. The chain carries TRBV29-1 and TRBJ2-1; 14 bases fit TRBD2. V lost 3 bases and J lost 8; bases outside the gene matches: 3. The V gene's germline CDR1 is SQVTM and CDR2 ANQGSEA. The CDR3 is 14 amino acids. The CDR3 sequence: CSVDGTSGSDEQFF. In nucleotides, the CDR3 is TGCAGCGTTGATGGGACTAGCGGGAGTGATGAGCAGTTCTTC.

This CDR3 reads CASSRTPSGELFF. In nucleotides, the CDR3 is TGTGCCAGCTCAAGGACTCCCTCCGGGGAGCTGTTTTTT. This rearrangement joins TRBV18 to TRBJ2-2; weak D call: TRBD2 (5 bases). The V and J ends lost 5 bases and 6 bases respectively, with 10 bases between them. This CDR3 contains 13 residues. Germline assignment: CDR1 KGHSH and CDR2 LQKENI.

The chain recombines TRBV6-5 with TRBJ2-7; TRBD1 might be the D (6 bases). Germline loops: CDR1 MNHEY, CDR2 SVGAGI. CDR3 size: 14 residues. V lost 6 bases and J 2 bases, leaving 14 bases between the germline ends. The CDR3 DNA is TGTGCCAGCAGCGTTGCCGGGACAACCTACGAGCAGTACTTC. This gives the protein CASSVAGTTYEQYF.

J is TRBJ1-1 and V is TRBV9, with D uncertain. The CDR3 is 15 residues long. V was cut by 0 bases and J by 2 bases, with 11 bases left in between. The germline gives CDR1 SGDLS, CDR2 YYNGEE. The CDR3 DNA reads TGTGCCAGCAGCGTAGGAGGATCTCAAAACACTGAAGCTTTCTTT. Its translation: CASSVGGSQNTEAFF.

V usage is TRBV19 and J usage is TRBJ2-2; 8 bases map to TRBD2. This CDR3 is built from 15 residues. J lost 9 bases, V lost 1 base, and 7 bases had no gene match. Germline assignment: CDR1 LNHDA and CDR2 SQIVND (reference sequence). CDR3 sequence: CASSIGTSGIRELFF. The CDR3 DNA follows: TGTGCCAGTAGTATAGGCACTAGCGGCATAAGGGAGCTGTTTTTT. Combining the CDR3 with reference TRBV19 and TRBJ2-2 gives the whole variable domain DGGITQSPKYLFRKEGQNVTLSCEQNLNHDAMYWYRQDPGQGLRLIYYSQIVNDFQKGDIAEGYSVSREKKESFPLTVTSAQKNPTAFYLCASSIGTSGIRELFFGEGSRLTVL.

This chain uses TRBV2 with TRBJ2-3; maybe TRBD2 (6 bases). Germline values: CDR1 SNHLY, CDR2 FYNNEI. The CDR3 has 13 amino acids. V was clipped by 6 bases and J by 4 bases, with 11 bases between them. The CDR3 loop is CASSLGSADTQYF. In DNA, the CDR3 is TGTGCCAGCAGCCTCGGGAGTGCAGATACGCAGTATTTT.

The chain carries TRBV21-1 and TRBJ1-5. TRBV21-1 is reported as a pseudogene. This CDR3 has 18 residues. CDR3 in amino acids: CASSKDGGSGLGNQPQHF. CDR3 DNA sequence: TGTGCCAGCAGCAAAGACGGGGGATCAGGGCTCGGGAATCAGCCCCAGCATTTT.

J is TRBJ1-1 and V is TRBV5-1; the match to TRBD1 covers 7 bases. Germline CDR1 is SGHRS and CDR2 is YFSETQ. V shed 3 bases, J shed 3 bases, and the junction held 8 bases outside the gene matches. The CDR3 runs to 15 residues. CDR3 nucleotides: TGCGCCAGCAGCTCTGCAACAGGGGCGGACACTGAAGCTTTCTTT. This translates into CASSSATGADTEAFF. The complete variable domain, with remaining parts taken from reference TRBV5-1 and TRBJ1-1, reads KAGVTQTPRYLIKTRGQQVTLSCSPISGHRSVSWYQQTPGQGLQFLFEYFSETQRNKGNFPGRFSGRQFSNSRSEMNVSTLELGDSALYLCASSSATGADTEAFFGQGTRLTVV.

This clone is a singleton in its sample. V gene TRBV27 combines with J gene TRBJ1-2, with D maybe TRBD1 (5 bases). This CDR3 is 16 amino acids long. V gave up 3 bases and J gave up 3 bases, with 17 bases separating them. From germline, CDR1 is MNHEY and CDR2 SMNVEV (reference sequence). The CDR3 sequence: CASSLGPRGPYYGYTF. Here the CDR3 DNA reads TGTGCCAGCAGTTTGGGGCCCCGTGGGCCCTACTATGGCTACACCTTC.

This clone was counted once. This rearrangement joins TRBV3-1 (or the pseudogene TRBV3-2) to TRBJ2-3, with TRBD2 matching 9 bases. CDR3 size: 17 residues. With V trimmed by 1 base and J by 7 bases, 12 bases remained unmatched. CDR1 and CDR2 (germline): LGHDT, YNNKEL (reference sequence). DNA for the CDR3: TGTGCCAGCAGCCAAGGAACCGGTGGACTAGCGCGTTATACGCAGTATTTT. This codes for CASSQGTGGLARYTQYF.